Presented here are 31 T cell receptor beta chains from one specimen sequenced in a study of OX40 agonist ivuxolimab in advanced cancers. Sequenced by immunoSEQ multiplex PCR; TCRdb stores in-frame clones only, minus some. In the table there are roughly 97,000 clones, about 87% of which are singletons. The material sequenced was CD4+ or CD8+ T cells sorted from blood, taken in a trial of the OX40 agonist ivuxolimab. The receptors here all came from an adult with an advanced solid tumor such as melanoma, head and neck, liver or kidney cancer.

This clone has a single count. The chain couples TRBV18 to TRBJ1-6; no reliable D call. V shed 3 bases and J shed 9 bases, with 12 bases lying between them. CDR1 and CDR2 from the germline V gene are KGHSH and LQKENI. There are 14 residues in the CDR3. CDR3 sequence reads: CASSPSGNGSPLHF. Written as DNA, the CDR3 is TGTGCCAGCTCACCTTCAGGCAACGGTTCACCCCTCCACTTT.

This clone was recorded only once. The chain is built from TRBV30 and TRBJ2-7; TRBD2 is a possible D gene (5 bases). Germline V gene sequence: CDR1 GTSNPN, CDR2 SVGIG (reference sequence). The V end lost 1 base, the J end lost 3 bases, and 7 bases lay between the germline ends. The CDR3 is 12 residues long. The chain's CDR3 is CAWSGELYEQYF. In DNA form, the CDR3 reads TGTGCCTGGAGTGGGGAGCTCTACGAGCAGTACTTC.

V gene TRBV7-2 combines with J gene TRBJ1-5, with D possibly matching TRBD1 (6 bases). CDR1 SGHTA and CDR2 FQGNSA come from the germline V gene. This CDR3 has 15 amino acids. Trimming stripped 5 bases from V and 2 bases from J, with 13 bases between. CDR3 DNA: TGTGCCAGCAGCCCCCAGACAGGAGGCAATCAGCCCCAGCATTTT. It is translated as CASSPQTGGNQPQHF. Variable domain in full (rest from reference TRBV7-2 and TRBJ1-5): GAGVSQSPSNKVTEKGKDVELRCDPISGHTALYWYRQSLGQGLEFLIYFQGNSAPDKSGLPSDRFSAERTGGSVSTLTIQRTQQEDSAVYLCASSPQTGGNQPQHFGDGTRLSIL.

This rearrangement joins TRBV5-5 to TRBJ1-4, with 9 bases that match TRBD1. CDR1 and CDR2 from the germline V gene are SGHKS and YYEKEE (reference sequence). The CDR3 loop spans 14 amino acids. Trimming cost V 2 bases and J 8 bases; bases outside gene matches: 4. The CDR3 region has the DNA TGTGCCAGCAGCTTCACCGACAGGGGGGAAAAACTGTTTTTT. Translated: CASSFTDRGEKLFF. Based on the CDR3 plus reference TRBV5-5 and TRBJ1-4, the full variable domain is DAGVTQSPTHLIKTRGQQVTLRCSPISGHKSVSWYQQVLGQGPQFIFQYYEKEERGRGNFPDRFSARQFPNYSSELNVNALLLGDSALYLCASSFTDRGEKLFFGSGTQLSVL.

The chain couples TRBV9 to TRBJ2-3; D gene uncertain. The ends were cut back, 4 bases at V and 4 bases at J, with 13 bases in the middle. The CDR3 runs 14 residues. Germline V gene sequence: CDR1 SGDLS, CDR2 YYNGEE. DNA of the CDR3: TGTGCCAGCAGCCAGACCCCAGCCCCAGATACGCAGTATTTT. It codes for CASSQTPAPDTQYF. Filled out from reference TRBV9 and TRBJ2-3, the complete variable domain reads DSGVTQTPKHLITATGQRVTLRCSPRSGDLSVYWYQQSLDQGLQFLIQYYNGEERAKGNILERFSAQQFPDLHSELNLSSLELGDSALYFCASSQTPAPDTQYFGPGTRLTVL.

In regard to this clone: Its ends do not fully match the called genes, so a read error is possible. The chain recombines TRBV25-1 with TRBJ1-2; D unclear. Germline V gene data show CDR1 as MGHDK and CDR2 as SYGVNS. The CDR3 runs to 13 residues. CDR3 sequence (DNA): TGTGCCGGCAGTGGTGATAATTCCTATGGCTACACCTTC. This translates into CAGSGDNSYGYTF.

This clone was observed once. The V call is TRBV28, the J call TRBJ2-2; tentative D call: TRBD1 (5 bases). Germline CDR1 MDHEN, CDR2 SYDVKM. The CDR3 is made up of 13 amino acids. Deletions cut 8 bases from V and 4 bases from J, with 11 bases between. In nucleotides, the CDR3 is TGTGCCAGCGGAGACAGCACCACCGGGGAGCTGTTTTTT. Protein: CASGDSTTGELFF.

V usage is TRBV30 and J usage is TRBJ1-5, with a weak D call TRBD1 (6 bases). Germline assignment: CDR1 GTSNPN and CDR2 SVGIG (reference sequence). The germline V and J ends were trimmed by 2 bases and 7 bases, with 18 bases remaining between them. The CDR3 sequence is 15 residues long. This chain's CDR3 is CAWSPRDRIRQPQHF. The CDR3 DNA reads as TGTGCCTGGAGTCCCCGAGACAGGATCAGACAGCCCCAGCATTTT.

The chain is built from TRBV2 and TRBJ1-6, with a possible D match to TRBD1 (5 bases). The CDR3 is made up of 17 amino acids. V was shortened by 1 base and J by 6 bases, with 16 bases between the two germline ends. Germline assignment: CDR1 SNHLY and CDR2 FYNNEI. CDR3 in amino acids: CASSEDKPGPRNSPLHF. Here the CDR3 DNA reads TGTGCCAGCAGTGAAGACAAACCGGGGCCTCGTAATTCACCCCTCCACTTT.

V is TRBV30 and J is TRBJ2-7; D ambiguous. Germline V gives CDR1 GTSNPN, CDR2 SVGIG (reference sequence). V gave up 4 bases and J gave up 4 bases, with 14 bases separating them. CDR3 length: 13 amino acids. Here the CDR3 DNA reads TGTGCCTGGACCCAGCCTACCTTATACGAGCAGTACTTC. Its protein product is CAWTQPTLYEQYF.

The chain employs TRBV4-3 and TRBJ1-2; D perhaps matches TRBD1 (6 bases). V shed 3 bases and J shed 9 bases, with 17 bases lying between them. CDR3 size: 14 residues. Germline V lookup: CDR1 LGHNA, CDR2 YSLEER. CDR3 nucleotide sequence: TGCGCCAGCAGCCAGACCGTCGGGACAAATAGCTACACCTTC. Translation: CASSQTVGTNSYTF.

A single count supports this clone. The chain has TRBV7-2 and TRBJ2-2; no clear D. The CDR3 length is 15 residues. Germline-derived CDR1 and CDR2 are SGHTA and FQGNSA. V lost 0 bases and J 5 bases, leaving 10 bases between the germline ends. The CDR3 loop reads CASSLADAKTGELFF. Written as DNA, the CDR3 is TGTGCCAGCAGCTTAGCAGACGCCAAGACCGGGGAGCTGTTTTTT.

This chain links TRBV18 with TRBJ2-5; 9 bases map to TRBD1. The CDR3 runs 15 residues. The V segment lost 4 bases and the J segment 0 bases; nucleotides outside the gene matches: 3. Germline V CDR1 and CDR2: KGHSH, LQKENI. This CDR3 is CASSRGQGNQETQYF. The CDR3 bases are TGTGCCAGCTCACGGGGACAGGGCAACCAAGAGACCCAGTACTTC.

The chain has TRBV19 and TRBJ1-1, with TRBD1 as a possible D gene (6 bases). V was trimmed by 4 bases and J by 5 bases, leaving 11 bases between them. This CDR3 is 13 amino acids long. In germline, CDR1 is LNHDA, CDR2 SQIVND (reference sequence). The CDR3 coding sequence is TGTGCCAGTAGTAGGGGGGCTTTGACTGAAGCTTTCTTT. It encodes CASSRGALTEAFF.

The chain combines TRBV10-1 with TRBJ2-7; D might be TRBD2 (6 bases). The CDR3 extends over 13 amino acids. Per the germline V gene, CDR1 is WNHNN and CDR2 is SYGVQD (reference sequence). V shed 6 bases and J shed 0 bases, with 9 bases lying between them. DNA of the CDR3: TGCGCCAGCAGGGCAGCGGGCTCCTACGAGCAGTACTTC. Translated, it gives CASRAAGSYEQYF.

V gene TRBV19 combines with J gene TRBJ1-4; 10 bases are a match to TRBD1. Trimming at V came to 10 bases and at J to 10 bases, leaving 9 bases not matched to a gene. The CDR3 spans 13 residues. CDR1 LNHDA and CDR2 SQIVND come from the germline V gene (reference sequence). Here the CDR3 reads CATLGQGRAKLFF. The CDR3 DNA is TGTGCCACCTTGGGACAGGGGAGAGCAAAACTGTTTTTT.

The V gene is TRBV18, the J gene TRBJ1-6; D ambiguous. V was trimmed by 3 bases and J by 7 bases, leaving 7 bases between them. The germline V gene has CDR1 KGHSH and CDR2 LQKENI. This CDR3 comprises 13 residues. CDR3 protein: CASSPMGNSPLHF. In DNA form, the CDR3 reads TGTGCCAGCTCACCTATGGGAAATTCACCCCTCCACTTT.

The V call is TRBV10-3, the J call TRBJ2-7; a possible D gene is TRBD2 (6 bases). Trimming took off 5 bases at V and 2 bases at J, with 13 bases between the two ends. CDR3 length: 14 amino acids. Germline CDR1 is ENHRY and CDR2 is SYGVKD. The CDR3 DNA reads as TGTGCCATCAGTCCTACCGGGAGACCCTACGAGCAGTACTTC. It specifies CAISPTGRPYEQYF.

The V gene is TRBV18, the J gene TRBJ1-1; D unclear. Between the trimmed V and J ends, which lost 3 bases and 1 base, there was a span of 9 bases. The CDR3 runs 14 residues. Germline V lookup: CDR1 KGHSH, CDR2 LQKENI. The CDR3 sequence: CASSPNSENTEAFF. CDR3 nucleotides: TGTGCCAGCTCACCGAATTCGGAGAACACTGAAGCTTTCTTT. Filled out from reference TRBV18 and TRBJ1-1, the complete variable domain reads NAGVMQNPRHLVRRRGQEARLRCSPMKGHSHVYWYRQLPEEGLKFMVYLQKENIIDESGMPKERFSAEFPKEGPSILRIQQVVRGDSAAYFCASSPNSENTEAFFGQGTRLTVV.

This clone ranks as medium-sized. The chain is built from TRBV5-1 and TRBJ1-1; D remains unclear. Germline CDR1 is SGHRS and CDR2 is YFSETQ. This CDR3 is 13 amino acids long. V was pared by 0 bases and J by 11 bases, with 14 bases between. CDR3 residues: CASSLELFDGAFF. The CDR3, as DNA: TGCGCCAGCAGCTTGGAACTTTTCGATGGGGCTTTCTTT.

V is TRBV14 and J is TRBJ2-7; TRBD2 is a possible D gene (5 bases). The CDR3 has 15 residues. V dropped 1 base and J dropped 7 bases, with 17 bases sitting between them. In germline, CDR1 is SGHDN, CDR2 FVKESK. The CDR3 sequence is CASSQGWQAEVEQYF. For the CDR3, the DNA is TGTGCCAGCAGCCAAGGTTGGCAGGCGGAGGTGGAGCAGTACTTC.

This clone has more than one count but fewer than ten. The CDR3 reads CASSDRGAGNEKLFF. CDR3 nucleotides: TGTGCCAGCAGTGACAGGGGCGCAGGTAATGAAAAACTGTTTTTT. The rearrangement links TRBV6-7 to TRBJ1-4; TRBD1 matches at 8 bases. TRBV6-7 is sorted into the ORF group, with uncertain function. CDR3 length: 15 amino acids. The trim removed 5 bases at V and 4 bases at J, leaving 6 bases unmatched.

The V gene is TRBV28, the J gene TRBJ2-1; TRBD2 matches at 12 bases. The germline V gene has CDR1 MDHEN and CDR2 SYDVKM. V dropped 5 bases and J dropped 6; count of bases not matched to a gene: 5. This CDR3 is 15 amino acids long. Here the CDR3 reads CASSASGGAFNEQFF. Here the CDR3 DNA reads TGTGCCAGCAGTGCTAGCGGGGGGGCTTTCAATGAGCAGTTCTTC.

This clone was recorded once. The V and J genes are TRBV7-2 and TRBJ1-5, with 7 bases fitting TRBD1. From germline, CDR1 is SGHTA and CDR2 FQGNSA. V was pared by 5 bases and J by 1 base, with 8 bases of the junction left unmatched. There are 16 residues in the CDR3. CDR3 sequence reads: CASSKGAGVSNQPQHF. CDR3 coding DNA: TGTGCCAGCAGCAAGGGGGCAGGGGTGAGCAATCAGCCCCAGCATTTT.

CDR3 protein: CASSPILGNTEAFF. DNA of the CDR3: TGTGCCAGCTCACCGATCTTGGGGAACACTGAAGCTTTCTTT. V usage is TRBV18 and J usage is TRBJ1-1, with D hard to call. Trimming pared 3 bases from V and 1 base from J, leaving 9 bases between. CDR1 is KGHSH, CDR2 LQKENI, per germline. The CDR3 sequence is 14 residues long.

This chain connects TRBV11-2 to TRBJ2-5; perhaps TRBD1 as D (5 bases). The CDR3 loop spans 15 amino acids. Trimming left V 7 bases short and J 2 bases short, with 17 bases between. Per germline, CDR1 SGHAT and CDR2 FQNNGV. The CDR3 DNA sequence: TGTGCCAGCACCCCGAAGGGGCACGGACAAGAGACCCAGTACTTC. Translated, it gives CASTPKGHGQETQYF.

This clone was found a few times. This chain links TRBV4-1 with TRBJ1-2, with a possible D match to TRBD1 (5 bases). The CDR3 is 14 residues long. V was shortened by 3 bases and J by 8 bases, with 16 bases between the two germline ends. CDR1 MGHRA and CDR2 YSYEKL come from the germline V gene. The CDR3 DNA sequence: TGCGCCAGCAGCCAGGGTCAGGGAACGTACGGCTACACCTTC. This sequence encodes CASSQGQGTYGYTF.

The chain couples TRBV29-1 to TRBJ2-3; 9 bases are a match to TRBD1. Per germline, CDR1 SQVTM and CDR2 ANQGSEA. The CDR3 runs to 14 residues. V dropped 6 bases and J dropped 5; count of bases not matched to a gene: 9. DNA of the CDR3: TGCAGCGTAGGAACAGGGGGCGAAAGAGATACGCAGTATTTT. This codes for CSVGTGGERDTQYF.

The chain is built from TRBV7-8 and TRBJ2-3; D unresolved. The CDR3 is made up of 16 amino acids. In germline, CDR1 is SGHVS, CDR2 FQNEAQ. The V gene lost 5 bases and the J gene lost 3 bases, with 18 bases spanning the gap. The CDR3 protein is CASSLEKGVGTDTQYF. Written as DNA, the CDR3 is TGTGCCAGCAGCCTCGAAAAGGGCGTTGGAACAGATACGCAGTATTTT.

The chain links TRBV7-9 to TRBJ1-2, with a possible D match to TRBD1 (5 bases). V was clipped by 5 bases and J by 0 bases, with 13 bases between them. The germline gives CDR1 SEHNR, CDR2 FQNEAQ (reference sequence). CDR3 length: 15 amino acids. CDR3 sequence (DNA): TGTGCCAGCAGCACTCAACAGGCGCCTAACTATGGCTACACCTTC. Its translation: CASSTQQAPNYGYTF.

This chain joins TRBV19 and TRBJ2-3; D is perhaps TRBD1 (6 bases). Between the trimmed V and J ends, which lost 9 bases and 1 base, there was a span of 11 bases. This CDR3 contains 13 residues. Germline V lookup: CDR1 LNHDA, CDR2 SQIVND (reference sequence). CDR3 region: CASRWTGTDTQYF. For the CDR3, the DNA is TGTGCCAGCCGTTGGACAGGCACAGATACGCAGTATTTT.